This T cell receptor (beta chain) was sequenced in a study of blood T cells in healthy people across ages. This CDR3 is built from 15 residues. V lost 4 bases and J lost 2; bases outside the gene matches: 7. CDR1 and CDR2 (germline): SGHTA, FQGNSA. Next came a second PCR, run for roughly 6 to 11 cycles, which used a sample-barcoded 5' primer along with a J-beta primer mix. TCRdb redid the calling of the 5' RACE reads with MiXCR, one entry per CDR3 protein. The sample has about 670,000 distinct CDR3 sequences; 52% are singletons. The V and J genes are TRBV7-2 and TRBJ2-5, with 7 bases matching TRBD2. This clonotype was obtained from an elderly woman in good health. Sequenced sample: blood. CDR3 sequence reads: CASSSGRAGQETQYF. The CDR3 nucleotides read TGTGCCAGCAGCTCCGGACGAGCGGGGCAAGAGACCCAGTACTTC.